A single sample gave rise to the 10 T cell receptor beta chains below, sequenced in a study of blood T cell repertoires in COVID-19. Profiled with immunoSEQ multiplex PCR; TCRdb holds only in-frame clones, not every one. This repertoire shows about 65,000 clones, more than 80% found once; its top ten account for approximately 15%. The sequenced material came from peripheral blood. These receptor sequences come from an older man with acute or convalescent COVID-19.

The chain uses TRBV6-5 and TRBJ2-1, with 10 bases that match TRBD2. The CDR3 length is 13 residues. With 6 bases clipped from V and 7 bases from J, the junction kept 3 bases outside the gene matches. Germline CDR1 reads MNHEY; CDR2 reads SVGAGI. The CDR3 DNA sequence: TGTGCCAGCAGATCTAGCGGGGGTAATGAGCAGTTCTTC. Translated, it gives CASRSSGGNEQFF.

V and J are TRBV6-5 and TRBJ1-3; D perhaps matches TRBD1 (5 bases). Germline CDR1 reads MNHEY; CDR2 reads SVGAGI. V lost 5 bases to trimming and J lost 4 bases, with 15 bases between them. This CDR3 comprises 15 residues. This chain's CDR3 is CASSRGARSGNTIYF. Here the CDR3 DNA reads TGTGCCAGCAGTAGGGGCGCGAGGTCGGGAAACACCATATATTTT.

This chain links TRBV2 with TRBJ2-6, with a possible D match to TRBD1 (6 bases). The CDR3 sequence is 15 residues long. Germline CDR1 SNHLY, CDR2 FYNNEI. V lost 7 bases and J 4 bases, leaving 14 bases between the germline ends. The CDR3 DNA is TGTGCCAGCAAGCCAAACAGGGCCGGGGCCAACGTCCTGACTTTC. Translation: CASKPNRAGANVLTF.

The chain combines TRBV19 with TRBJ2-2; 7 bases match TRBD2. Trimming removed 7 bases from V and 3 bases from J; junction bases left unmatched: 11. Germline lookup yields CDR1 LNHDA and CDR2 SQIVND (reference sequence). There are 16 residues in the CDR3. The DNA for the CDR3 is TGTGCCAGTACCTGGGGGGGGACGGACCACACCGGGGAGCTGTTTTTT. This sequence encodes CASTWGGTDHTGELFF. The whole variable domain, filled in from reference TRBV19 and TRBJ2-2, reads DGGITQSPKYLFRKEGQNVTLSCEQNLNHDAMYWYRQDPGQGLRLIYYSQIVNDFQKGDIAEGYSVSREKKESFPLTVTSAQKNPTAFYLCASTWGGTDHTGELFFGEGSRLTVL.

V usage is TRBV21-1 and J usage is TRBJ2-5; the table's D call, TRBD2, has no DNA check behind it. TRBV21-1 is tagged as a pseudogene. The CDR3 sequence is 12 residues long. The CDR3 loop is CASRKRGETQYF. The CDR3 DNA follows: TGTGCCAGCAGGAAACGGGGGGAGACCCAGTACTTC.

The V call is TRBV18, the J call TRBJ1-2; 12 bases fit TRBD1. The V gene's germline CDR1 is KGHSH and CDR2 LQKENI. This CDR3 comprises 17 residues. Trimming took 2 bases from V and 5 from J; bases not matched to a gene: 9. In DNA, the CDR3 is TGTGCCAGCTCACCAGGGACAGGGGGCTTGTTAGGATATGGCTACACCTTC. It yields the protein CASSPGTGGLLGYGYTF.

This chain links TRBV7-9 with TRBJ1-2; 8 nucleotides match TRBD1. There are 16 residues in the CDR3. Germline V gives CDR1 SEHNR, CDR2 FQNEAQ (reference sequence). V lost 0 bases and J lost 4; bases outside the gene matches: 7. The CDR3 loop is CASSLAGQARVYGYTF. CDR3 DNA: TGTGCCAGCAGCTTAGCGGGACAGGCAAGGGTCTATGGCTACACCTTC.

The rearrangement uses TRBV19 and TRBJ1-1; 8 bases map to TRBD1. This CDR3 spans 13 amino acids. The junction had 6 bases not matched to a gene; V was cut back by 11 bases and J by 1 base. Germline assignment: CDR1 LNHDA and CDR2 SQIVND (reference sequence). The DNA of the CDR3 is TGTGCCTGCCGGGACAGGTCGAACACTGAAGCTTTCTTT. This translates into CACRDRSNTEAFF.

The rearrangement links TRBV11-3 to TRBJ1-2, with D unresolved. Trimming removed 5 bases from V and 8 bases from J, with 18 bases in between. CDR3 size: 14 residues. CDR1 and CDR2 from the germline V gene are SGHNT and YENEEA. The CDR3: CASSPRVTTGGYTF. Here the CDR3 DNA reads TGTGCCAGCAGCCCCCGGGTGACCACGGGGGGCTACACCTTC.

This chain connects TRBV5-1 to TRBJ1-1, with 8 positions matching TRBD1. The germline CDR1 and CDR2 sequences are SGHRS and YFSETQ. The CDR3 has 14 amino acids. The V segment lost 4 bases and the J segment 0 bases; nucleotides outside the gene matches: 2. The CDR3 DNA reads TGCGCCAGCAGCCGGACAGGGCTGAACACTGAAGCTTTCTTT. Translation: CASSRTGLNTEAFF.